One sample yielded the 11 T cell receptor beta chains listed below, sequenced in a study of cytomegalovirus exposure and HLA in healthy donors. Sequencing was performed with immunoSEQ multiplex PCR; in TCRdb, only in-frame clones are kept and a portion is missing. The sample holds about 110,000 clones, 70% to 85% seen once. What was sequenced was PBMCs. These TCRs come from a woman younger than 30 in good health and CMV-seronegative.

CDR3 residues: CASSPFAGTGELFF. CDR3 DNA: TGTGCCAGCTCACCATTCGCAGGCACCGGGGAGCTGTTTTTT. The rearrangement links TRBV18 to TRBJ2-2; D uncertain. The CDR3 runs 14 residues. Trimming pared 2 bases from V and 4 bases from J, leaving 8 bases between. Germline values: CDR1 KGHSH, CDR2 LQKENI. Full variable domain (rest looked up from reference TRBV18 and TRBJ2-2): NAGVMQNPRHLVRRRGQEARLRCSPMKGHSHVYWYRQLPEEGLKFMVYLQKENIIDESGMPKERFSAEFPKEGPSILRIQQVVRGDSAAYFCASSPFAGTGELFFGEGSRLTVL.

Here the CDR3 DNA reads TGTGCCTGGAGTGAAACCCCCGGTGAGCAGTTCTTC. This gives the protein CAWSETPGEQFF. This chain joins TRBV30 and TRBJ2-1; D is uncertain. This CDR3 has 12 amino acids. V lost 1 base, J lost 9 bases, and 10 bases lay in between. CDR1 GTSNPN and CDR2 SVGIG come from the germline V gene (reference sequence).

The CDR3 loop reads CASSLTLDNLSNEQFF. The CDR3 DNA reads TGTGCCAGCAGCTTGACGTTGGACAATCTGAGCAATGAGCAGTTCTTC. The chain recombines TRBV7-3 with TRBJ2-1, with D possibly matching TRBD1 (5 bases). CDR3 length equals 16 residues. CDR1 and CDR2 from the germline V gene are SGHTA and FQGTGA. Trimming left V 3 bases short and J 6 bases short, with 18 bases between.

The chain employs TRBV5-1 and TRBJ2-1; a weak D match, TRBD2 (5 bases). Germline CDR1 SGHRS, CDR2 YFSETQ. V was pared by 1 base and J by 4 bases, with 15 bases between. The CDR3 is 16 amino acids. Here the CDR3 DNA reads TGCGCCAGCAGCTTGTCCGCTAGCCTACTATACAATGAGCAGTTCTTC. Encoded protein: CASSLSASLLYNEQFF.

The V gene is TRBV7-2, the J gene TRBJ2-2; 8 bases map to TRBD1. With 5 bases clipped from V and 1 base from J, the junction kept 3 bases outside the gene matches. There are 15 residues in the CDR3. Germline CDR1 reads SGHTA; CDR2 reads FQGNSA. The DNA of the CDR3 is TGTGCCAGCAGCACCGGACAGGGGAACACCGGGGAGCTGTTTTTT. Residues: CASSTGQGNTGELFF.

CDR3 nucleotides: TGTGCCAGCAGCGCCAACGCCGGGAACACTGAAGCTTTCTTT. Translation gives CASSANAGNTEAFF. The rearrangement joins TRBV6-1 to TRBJ1-1; no firm D call. CDR3 size: 14 residues. Germline values: CDR1 MNHNS, CDR2 SASEGT. V was pared by 6 bases and J by 1 base, with 12 bases between.

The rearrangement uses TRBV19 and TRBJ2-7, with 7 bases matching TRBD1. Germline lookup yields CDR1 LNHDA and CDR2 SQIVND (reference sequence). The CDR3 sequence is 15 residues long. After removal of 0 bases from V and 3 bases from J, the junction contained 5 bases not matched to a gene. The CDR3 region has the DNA TGTGCCAGTAGTATAGATCTGCGACAGGGCTACGAGCAGTACTTC. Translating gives CASSIDLRQGYEQYF.

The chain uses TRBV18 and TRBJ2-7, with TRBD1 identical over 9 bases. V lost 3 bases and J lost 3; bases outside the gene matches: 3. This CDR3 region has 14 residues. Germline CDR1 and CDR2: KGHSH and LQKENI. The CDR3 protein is CASSPGQGYYEQYF. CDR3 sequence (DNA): TGTGCCAGCTCACCCGGACAGGGGTACTACGAGCAGTACTTC.

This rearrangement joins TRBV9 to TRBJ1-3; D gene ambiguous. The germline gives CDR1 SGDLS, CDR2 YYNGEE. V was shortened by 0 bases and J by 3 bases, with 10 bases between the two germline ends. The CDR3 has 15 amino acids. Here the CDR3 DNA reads TGTGCCAGCAGCGTAGAACAGAACCTTGGAAACACCATATATTTT. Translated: CASSVEQNLGNTIYF.

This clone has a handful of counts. The CDR3 spells CASRPLATDSPLHF. Written as DNA, the CDR3 is TGCGCCAGCAGGCCCCTAGCTACTGATTCACCCCTCCACTTT. V and J are TRBV10-2 and TRBJ1-6; D ambiguous. The CDR3 sequence is 14 residues long. Deletions cut 6 bases from V and 8 bases from J, with 14 bases between. Germline loops: CDR1 WSHSY, CDR2 SAAADI.

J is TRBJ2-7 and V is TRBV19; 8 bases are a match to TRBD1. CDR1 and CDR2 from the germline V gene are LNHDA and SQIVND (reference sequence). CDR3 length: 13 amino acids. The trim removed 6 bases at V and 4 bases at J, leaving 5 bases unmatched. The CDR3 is CASSGQGQYEQYF. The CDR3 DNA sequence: TGTGCCAGTAGCGGACAGGGCCAGTACGAGCAGTACTTC.